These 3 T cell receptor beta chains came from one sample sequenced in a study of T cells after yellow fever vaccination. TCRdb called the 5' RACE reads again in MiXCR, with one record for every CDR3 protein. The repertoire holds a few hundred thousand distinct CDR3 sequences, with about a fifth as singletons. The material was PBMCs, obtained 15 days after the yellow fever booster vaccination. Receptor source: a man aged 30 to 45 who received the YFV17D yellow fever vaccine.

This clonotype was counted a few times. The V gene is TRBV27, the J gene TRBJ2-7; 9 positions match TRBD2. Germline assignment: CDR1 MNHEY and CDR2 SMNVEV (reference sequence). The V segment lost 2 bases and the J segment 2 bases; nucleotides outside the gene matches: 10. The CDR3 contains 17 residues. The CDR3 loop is CASSLLPGASGTYEQYF. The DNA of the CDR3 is TGTGCCAGCAGTTTACTCCCCGGGGCTAGCGGGACCTACGAGCAGTACTTC.

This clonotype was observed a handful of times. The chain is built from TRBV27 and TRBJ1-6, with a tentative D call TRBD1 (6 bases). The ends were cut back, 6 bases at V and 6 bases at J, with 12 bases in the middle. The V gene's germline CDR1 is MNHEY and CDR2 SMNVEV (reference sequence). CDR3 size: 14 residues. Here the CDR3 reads CASSFTGPNSPLHF. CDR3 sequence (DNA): TGTGCCAGCAGCTTCACAGGGCCTAATTCACCCCTCCACTTT.

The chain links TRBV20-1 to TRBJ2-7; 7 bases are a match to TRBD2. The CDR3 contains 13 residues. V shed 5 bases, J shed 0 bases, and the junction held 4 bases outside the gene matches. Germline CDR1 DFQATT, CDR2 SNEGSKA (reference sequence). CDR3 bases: TGCAGTGCTCATAGCGGGTACTCCTACGAGCAGTACTTC. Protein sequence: CSAHSGYSYEQYF.